Detailed here is one TCR beta chain. Its antigen is not identified. V shed 0 bases and J shed 0 bases, with 8 bases lying between them. There are 15 residues in the CDR3. Germline loops: CDR1 SEHNR, CDR2 FQNEAQ (reference sequence). These data belong to a study of cytotoxic CD8 clonotypes in ibrutinib-treated CLL. Study as a whole: Of a cohort that held some twelve relapsed/refractory and roughly 14 treatment-naive patients, 17 to 18 were IGHV unmutated.

Study-wide findings and caveats: An increase in clonality occurred at ibrutinib response, followed by a return toward baseline at progression.

Assay: immunoSEQ multiplex PCR; the TCRdb copy retains only in-frame clones and omits some. The sample has some 300,000 clones, 70% to 80% seen once. The chain joins TRBV7-9 to TRBJ1-1; D not certain. This TCR came from a human donor with chronic lymphocytic leukemia. The input for sequencing was PBMCs, taken before ibrutinib treatment. The CDR3 nucleotides read TGTGCCAGCAGCTTAGCTGGCGACCTGAACACTGAAGCTTTCTTT. Its protein is CASSLAGDLNTEAFF.